The T cell receptor beta chain under discussion was sequenced for a study of neoadjuvant anti-PD-1 for oral cavity cancer. On the study more broadly: Most patients had three to four biweekly doses of 3 mg/kg nivolumab before resection.

The CDR3 loop spans 13 amino acids. The V gene's germline CDR1 is MNHEY and CDR2 SMNVEV (reference sequence). V lost 7 bases and J lost 4, with 14 bases in between. These newly diagnosed stage II-IVA oral cavity squamous cell carcinoma patients had no prior systemic or radiation treatment. These oral cavity squamous cell carcinomas were HPV-negative and locally advanced. Measured with immunoSEQ multiplex PCR; TCRdb has only the in-frame clones, and not every one. This sample has around 6,900 clones, with 74% found just once. The rearrangement links TRBV27 to TRBJ2-7; D perhaps matches TRBD2 (5 bases). Sequenced material: PBMCs, taken before nivolumab (anti-PD-1) treatment. The source is a person aged 35-80 years with oral cavity squamous cell carcinoma. For the CDR3, the DNA is TGTGCCAGCACGGGCCGGGGAGTATACGAGCAGTACTTC. Translation gives CASTGRGVYEQYF.